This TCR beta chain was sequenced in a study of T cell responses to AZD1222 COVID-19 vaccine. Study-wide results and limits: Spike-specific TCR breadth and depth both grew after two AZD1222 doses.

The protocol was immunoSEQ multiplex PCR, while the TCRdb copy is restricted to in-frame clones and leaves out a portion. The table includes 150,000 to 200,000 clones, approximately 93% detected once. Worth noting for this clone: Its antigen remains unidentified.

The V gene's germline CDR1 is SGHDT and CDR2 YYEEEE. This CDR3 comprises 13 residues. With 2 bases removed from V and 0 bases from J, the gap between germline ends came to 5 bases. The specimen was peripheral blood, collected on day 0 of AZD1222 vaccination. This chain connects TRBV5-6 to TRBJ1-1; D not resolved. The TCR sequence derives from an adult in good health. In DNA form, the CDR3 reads TGTGCCAGCAGCTTTAGTCTGAACACTGAAGCTTTCTTT. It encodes CASSFSLNTEAFF.